These T cell receptor beta chains were read from a single sample in a study of blood T cell repertoires in COVID-19. Profiled with immunoSEQ multiplex PCR; TCRdb holds only in-frame clones, not every one. The sample yields about 64,000 clones, roughly 88% seen once. The sequencing input was peripheral blood. These receptors all stem from an older woman with COVID-19, enrolled during active disease. CDR3s include the opening cysteine and the closing phenylalanine or tryptophan. Each record gives: clone size, D gene, J gene, V gene, CDR3 protein, CDR3 DNA. D genes are given only for firm matches. Part of the rows lack a size; the others show once, few, many or a class for expanded clones.

abundance: -; d_gene: TRBD1; j_gene: TRBJ2-5; v_gene: TRBV18; CDR3aa: CASSPGNRGGETQYF; CDR3nt: TGTGCCAGCTCACCAGGGAACAGGGGTGGCGAGACCCAGTACTTC
abundance: -; d_gene: TRBD2; j_gene: TRBJ2-3; v_gene: TRBV18; CDR3aa: CASSPPLAGLRTDTQYF; CDR3nt: TGTGCCAGCTCACCACCACTAGCGGGGCTTCGCACAGATACGCAGTATTTT
abundance: -; d_gene: TRBD1; j_gene: TRBJ1-2; v_gene: TRBV19; CDR3aa: CASRPPDRAEGYTF; CDR3nt: TGTGCCAGTAGGCCCCCGGACAGGGCGGAAGGCTACACCTTC
abundance: once; d_gene: -; j_gene: TRBJ2-7; v_gene: TRBV11-2; CDR3aa: CASSRGGGTYEQYF; CDR3nt: TGTGCCAGCAGCCGAGGAGGCGGAACCTACGAGCAGTACTTC
abundance: -; d_gene: -; j_gene: TRBJ1-6; v_gene: TRBV6-5; CDR3aa: CASSYGFHNSPLHF; CDR3nt: TGTGCCAGCAGTTACGGCTTTCATAATTCACCCCTCCACTTT
abundance: -; d_gene: TRBD1; j_gene: TRBJ1-2; v_gene: TRBV9; CDR3aa: CASRQDNTGGNHCGYTF; CDR3nt: TGTGCCAGCAGACAGGATAATACAGGGGGGAATCACTGTGGCTACACCTTC
abundance: -; d_gene: TRBD1; j_gene: TRBJ1-6; v_gene: TRBV11-3; CDR3aa: CASSLFVRGDSPLHF; CDR3nt: TGTGCCAGCAGCTTATTCGTCAGGGGGGATTCACCCCTCCACTTT
abundance: -; d_gene: -; j_gene: TRBJ1-5; v_gene: TRBV28; CDR3aa: CASTPRAERGNQPQHF; CDR3nt: TGTGCCAGCACCCCTCGGGCCGAGAGGGGCAATCAGCCCCAGCATTTT
abundance: -; d_gene: -; j_gene: TRBJ1-6; v_gene: TRBV2; CDR3aa: CASSAGSSYNSPLHF; CDR3nt: TGTGCCAGCAGTGCGGGGAGCTCCTATAATTCACCCCTCCACTTT
abundance: once; d_gene: -; j_gene: TRBJ2-1; v_gene: TRBV7-2; CDR3aa: CASSQGLSSYNEQFF; CDR3nt: TGTGCCAGCAGCCAGGGACTTAGCTCCTACAATGAGCAGTTCTTC
abundance: -; d_gene: -; j_gene: TRBJ1-1; v_gene: TRBV3-1/TRBV3-2; CDR3aa: CASSQEGGTRAAFF; CDR3nt: TGTGCCAGCAGCCAAGAGGGGGGGACCCGGGCCGCTTTCTTT
abundance: once; d_gene: -; j_gene: TRBJ1-6; v_gene: TRBV7-2; CDR3aa: CASTPFQTANSPLHF; CDR3nt: TGTGCCAGCACCCCGTTTCAAACAGCCAATTCACCCCTCCACTTT
abundance: once; d_gene: -; j_gene: TRBJ1-1; v_gene: TRBV13; CDR3aa: CASSLARRGTGTEAFF; CDR3nt: TGTGCCAGCAGCTTAGCAAGGAGGGGTACCGGCACTGAAGCTTTCTTT
abundance: once; d_gene: TRBD1; j_gene: TRBJ2-3; v_gene: TRBV10-1; CDR3aa: CASSAYPQGSGTDTQYF; CDR3nt: TGCGCCAGCAGTGCCTACCCACAGGGGTCGGGTACAGATACGCAGTATTTT
abundance: -; d_gene: -; j_gene: TRBJ1-4; v_gene: TRBV30; CDR3aa: CAWSPGTLNEKLFF; CDR3nt: TGTGCCTGGAGTCCCGGGACACTAAATGAAAAACTGTTTTTT
abundance: -; d_gene: TRBD1; j_gene: TRBJ1-5; v_gene: TRBV9; CDR3aa: CASSGTGARGQPQHF; CDR3nt: TGTGCCAGCAGCGGGACAGGGGCGAGGGGTCAGCCCCAGCATTTT
abundance: -; d_gene: TRBD1; j_gene: TRBJ1-1; v_gene: TRBV5-6; CDR3aa: CASSYYSTGDTEAFF; CDR3nt: TGTGCCAGCAGCTACTATTCGACAGGGGACACTGAAGCTTTCTTT
abundance: -; d_gene: -; j_gene: TRBJ1-2; v_gene: TRBV20-1; CDR3aa: CSAITGFGYTF; CDR3nt: TGCAGTGCTATAACAGGGTTTGGCTACACCTTC
abundance: -; d_gene: -; j_gene: TRBJ2-3; v_gene: TRBV10-3; CDR3aa: CAIQGWADTQYF; CDR3nt: TGTGCCATCCAGGGATGGGCAGATACGCAGTATTTT
abundance: -; d_gene: -; j_gene: TRBJ1-2; v_gene: TRBV18; CDR3aa: CASSPRAGFYGYTF; CDR3nt: TGTGCCAGCTCACCACGGGCAGGATTCTATGGCTACACCTTC
abundance: -; d_gene: -; j_gene: TRBJ1-1; v_gene: TRBV19; CDR3aa: CASTGPREGGTEAFF; CDR3nt: TGTGCCAGTACCGGGCCCCGGGAGGGGGGCACTGAAGCTTTCTTT
abundance: -; d_gene: -; j_gene: TRBJ1-2; v_gene: TRBV28; CDR3aa: CASGYLRGNGYTF; CDR3nt: TGTGCCAGCGGATACTTACGGGGAAACGGCTACACCTTC
abundance: -; d_gene: -; j_gene: TRBJ1-2; v_gene: TRBV11-2; CDR3aa: CASSLDLDANSGYTF; CDR3nt: TGTGCCAGCAGCTTAGATCTTGACGCCAATAGCGGCTACACCTTC
abundance: once; d_gene: TRBD2; j_gene: TRBJ2-7; v_gene: TRBV6-2/TRBV6-3; CDR3aa: CASSLSSGSLEQYF; CDR3nt: TGTGCCAGCAGTTTAAGTAGCGGGAGTCTCGAGCAGTACTTC
abundance: -; d_gene: -; j_gene: TRBJ2-7; v_gene: TRBV6-5; CDR3aa: CASSYGSGYSYEQYF; CDR3nt: TGTGCCAGCAGTTACGGCAGCGGCTACTCCTACGAGCAGTACTTC
abundance: -; d_gene: -; j_gene: TRBJ2-7; v_gene: TRBV4-1; CDR3aa: CASSQDVTTGLIYEQYF; CDR3nt: TGCGCCAGCAGCCAAGATGTTACGACAGGTCTAATCTACGAGCAGTACTTC
abundance: -; d_gene: -; j_gene: TRBJ1-5; v_gene: TRBV5-6; CDR3aa: CASSFARASQPQHF; CDR3nt: TGTGCCAGCAGCTTCGCGAGGGCCAGTCAGCCCCAGCATTTT
abundance: once; d_gene: TRBD1; j_gene: TRBJ1-5; v_gene: TRBV7-8; CDR3aa: CASSSLDRGQPQHF; CDR3nt: TGTGCCAGCAGCTCCCTTGACAGGGGACAGCCCCAGCATTTT
abundance: -; d_gene: -; j_gene: TRBJ1-2; v_gene: TRBV9; CDR3aa: CASSVDGGRDYGYTF; CDR3nt: TGTGCCAGCAGCGTAGACGGGGGGCGTGACTATGGCTACACCTTC
abundance: -; d_gene: TRBD1; j_gene: TRBJ1-5; v_gene: TRBV2; CDR3aa: CASSEGTGGNQPQHF; CDR3nt: TGTGCCAGCAGTGAAGGGACAGGGGGCAATCAGCCCCAGCATTTT
abundance: -; d_gene: TRBD1; j_gene: TRBJ1-1; v_gene: TRBV29-1; CDR3aa: CSERTGRNTEAFF; CDR3nt: TGCAGCGAGAGGACAGGGCGGAACACTGAAGCTTTCTTT
abundance: -; d_gene: -; j_gene: TRBJ2-4; v_gene: TRBV7-2; CDR3aa: CASSTHAETKNIQYF; CDR3nt: TGTGCCAGCAGCACCCACGCCGAGACTAAAAACATTCAGTACTTC
abundance: -; d_gene: -; j_gene: TRBJ1-2; v_gene: TRBV5-1; CDR3aa: CASSPPGNYGYTF; CDR3nt: TGCGCCAGCAGCCCCCCGGGGAACTATGGCTACACCTTC
abundance: few; d_gene: TRBD1; j_gene: TRBJ1-6; v_gene: TRBV28; CDR3aa: CASSFLNRGNSPLHF; CDR3nt: TGTGCCAGCAGTTTTCTTAACAGGGGGAATTCACCCCTCCACTTT
abundance: -; d_gene: -; j_gene: TRBJ2-2; v_gene: TRBV7-2; CDR3aa: CASSPGLGAGELFF; CDR3nt: TGTGCCAGCAGCCCCGGCCTGGGGGCTGGGGAGCTGTTTTTT
abundance: once; d_gene: TRBD2; j_gene: TRBJ2-3; v_gene: TRBV5-1; CDR3aa: CASSLAAGGYTQYF; CDR3nt: TGCGCCAGCAGCTTGGCCGCGGGAGGGTATACGCAGTATTTT
abundance: -; d_gene: -; j_gene: TRBJ1-2; v_gene: TRBV6-5; CDR3aa: CASSYTGLGYGYTF; CDR3nt: TGTGCCAGCAGTTACACAGGGCTGGGCTATGGCTACACCTTC
abundance: few; d_gene: TRBD2; j_gene: TRBJ2-2; v_gene: TRBV6-5; CDR3aa: CASSYILAPNTGELFF; CDR3nt: TGTGCCAGCAGTTACATACTAGCGCCGAACACCGGGGAGCTGTTTTTT
abundance: once; d_gene: TRBD1; j_gene: TRBJ1-2; v_gene: TRBV9; CDR3aa: CASSVGTGHYGYTF; CDR3nt: TGTGCCAGCAGCGTAGGGACAGGCCACTATGGCTACACCTTC
abundance: -; d_gene: -; j_gene: TRBJ2-7; v_gene: TRBV24-1; CDR3aa: CATSDFGPASGRRYEQYF; CDR3nt: -
abundance: -; d_gene: TRBD1; j_gene: TRBJ2-7; v_gene: TRBV28; CDR3aa: CASSGTDNLYEQYF; CDR3nt: TGTGCCAGCTCCGGGACAGATAACCTCTACGAGCAGTACTTC
abundance: -; d_gene: -; j_gene: TRBJ1-2; v_gene: TRBV15; CDR3aa: CATSRDTTTANYGYTF; CDR3nt: TGTGCCACCAGCAGAGATACCACGACAGCTAACTATGGCTACACCTTC
abundance: -; d_gene: TRBD2; j_gene: TRBJ2-7; v_gene: TRBV4-1; CDR3aa: CASSQGPAGGSGEQYF; CDR3nt: TGCGCCAGCAGCCAGGGTCCGGCGGGAGGATCAGGGGAGCAGTACTTC
abundance: -; d_gene: TRBD1; j_gene: TRBJ2-1; v_gene: TRBV18; CDR3aa: CASSSGGTGIDEQFF; CDR3nt: TGTGCCAGCTCATCCGGCGGGACAGGGATCGATGAGCAGTTCTTC
abundance: once; d_gene: -; j_gene: TRBJ1-6; v_gene: TRBV6-2/TRBV6-3; CDR3aa: CASSRQGRGNSPLHF; CDR3nt: TGTGCCAGCAGCCGGCAGGGGAGAGGCAATTCACCCCTCCACTTT
abundance: -; d_gene: -; j_gene: TRBJ2-7; v_gene: TRBV7-2; CDR3aa: CASSLGPLTSSYEQYF; CDR3nt: TGTGCCAGCAGCTTAGGGCCACTAACCAGCTCCTACGAGCAGTACTTC
abundance: -; d_gene: -; j_gene: TRBJ2-3; v_gene: TRBV3-1/TRBV3-2; CDR3aa: CASSSYLSGSTDTQYF; CDR3nt: TGTGCCAGCAGCAGTTACCTTAGCGGTAGCACAGATACGCAGTATTTT